This TCR beta chain was identified during a study of CD8+CD57+ T cells in acquired aplastic anemia. The CDR3 is made up of 14 amino acids. Germline V CDR1 and CDR2: LGHDT, YNNKEL (reference sequence). V dropped 7 bases and J dropped 4; count of bases not matched to a gene: 6. The template used for profiling TCR beta VDJ and CDR3 was genomic DNA. TCRdb passed the reads through MiXCR, listing each CDR3 protein once. Of roughly 150,000 distinct CDR3 sequences in the sample, approximately 40% were seen once. The chain couples TRBV3-1 to TRBJ2-2; 7 bases map to TRBD1. The clonotype comes from a human donor in good health. The sample was sorted CD4+, CD8+, or CD8+CD57+ T cells (not recorded which) from PBMCs. The CDR3 region has the DNA TGTGCCAGCAACCGACAGGGTAGCACCGGGGAGCTGTTTTTT. It codes for CASNRQGSTGELFF.